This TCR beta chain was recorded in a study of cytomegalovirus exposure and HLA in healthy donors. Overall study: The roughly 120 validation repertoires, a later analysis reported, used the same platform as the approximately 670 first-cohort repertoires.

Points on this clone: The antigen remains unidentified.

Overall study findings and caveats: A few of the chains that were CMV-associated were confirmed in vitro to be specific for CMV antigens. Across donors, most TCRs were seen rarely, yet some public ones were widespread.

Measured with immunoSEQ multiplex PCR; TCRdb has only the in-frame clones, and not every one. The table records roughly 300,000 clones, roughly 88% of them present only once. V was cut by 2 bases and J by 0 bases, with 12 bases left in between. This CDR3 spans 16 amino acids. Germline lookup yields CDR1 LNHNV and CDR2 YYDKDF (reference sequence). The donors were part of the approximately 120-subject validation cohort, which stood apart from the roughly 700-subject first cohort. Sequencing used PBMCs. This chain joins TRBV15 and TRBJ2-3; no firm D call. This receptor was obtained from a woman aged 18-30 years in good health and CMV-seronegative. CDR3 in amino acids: CATSRRSEFSTDTQYF. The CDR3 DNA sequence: TGTGCCACCAGCAGACGCAGCGAGTTTAGCACAGATACGCAGTATTTT.